The sequence of this TCR beta chain was determined in a study of blood T cell repertoires in COVID-19. Sequencing was performed with immunoSEQ multiplex PCR; in TCRdb, only in-frame clones are kept and a portion is missing. The sample yields about 210,000 clones, approximately 85% seen once. As concerns this clone: Other DNA sequences of this sample code for an identical CDR3.

CDR3 size: 13 residues. The V and J ends lost 3 bases and 2 bases respectively, with 7 bases between them. The sequence was collected from a woman in her seventies with COVID-19, enrolled during active disease. This chain joins TRBV12-3 or TRBV12-4 and TRBJ1-1; D is unresolved. The specimen sequenced was peripheral blood. DNA for the CDR3: TGTGCCAGCAGTTTCAGCGGTAACACTGAAGCTTTCTTT. Protein sequence: CASSFSGNTEAFF.